The rows below give T cell receptor beta chains drawn from one sample of a study of cytomegalovirus exposure and HLA in healthy donors. The method was immunoSEQ multiplex PCR; TCRdb's version includes in-frame clones alone and lacks a portion of them. Here the sample spans about 120,000 clones, 76% being singletons. The source material was PBMCs. These receptors were obtained from a woman in her forties in good health and CMV-seropositive. The CDR3 runs from the conserved cysteine through the conserved F or W. A D gene is named only where the DNA matches it firmly. Size values are once, few and many counts, or a class for expanded clones, and some rows have none.

V: TRBV30; size: few; J: TRBJ1-4; D: NA; DNA: TGTGCCTGGAAGGGAGACAATGAAAAACTGTTTTTT; CDR3: CAWKGDNEKLFF
V: TRBV7-2; size: NA; J: TRBJ1-2; D: NA; DNA: TGTGCCAGCAGCTTAGCCCAGGGTCCCTATGGCTACACCTTC; CDR3: CASSLAQGPYGYTF
V: TRBV6-1; size: once; J: TRBJ1-2; D: TRBD1; DNA: TGTGCCAGCACCCCGGACAGGTTCACCTATGGCTACACCTTC; CDR3: CASTPDRFTYGYTF
V: TRBV5-1; size: NA; J: TRBJ2-7; D: NA; DNA: TGCGCCAGCAGCTTGGAACTGTCGGGGAACGAGCAGTACTTC; CDR3: CASSLELSGNEQYF
V: TRBV12-5; size: NA; J: TRBJ1-2; D: TRBD1; DNA: TGTGCTAGTGGTTGGGGGGACAGGAGCTATGGCTACACCTTC; CDR3: CASGWGDRSYGYTF
V: TRBV2; size: NA; J: TRBJ1-4; D: NA; DNA: TGTGCCAGCAGTTCAGGGGTAAAACTGTTTTTT; CDR3: CASSSGVKLFF
V: TRBV9; size: NA; J: TRBJ1-5; D: NA; DNA: TGTGCCAGCAGCGTAGACAGTGATCAGCCCCAACATTTT; CDR3: CASSVDSDQPQHF
V: TRBV4-2; size: NA; J: TRBJ2-3; D: TRBD2; DNA: TGTGCCAGCAGCCAAGATCAGGGACTAGCGGAGCTAACCGATACGCAGTATTTT; CDR3: CASSQDQGLAELTDTQYF
V: TRBV5-5; size: NA; J: TRBJ1-4; D: NA; DNA: TGTGCCAGCAGCTTGTGGCAGAACTATAATGAAAAACTGTTTTTT; CDR3: CASSLWQNYNEKLFF
V: TRBV5-8; size: NA; J: TRBJ2-5; D: NA; DNA: TGTGCCAGCAGCTTATCCGAAGAGGCCAGGGGGGTTGAAGAGACCCAGTACTTC; CDR3: CASSLSEEARGVEETQYF